This section outlines one T cell receptor beta chain sequence together with its context. Trimming took off 4 bases at V and 4 bases at J, with 15 bases between the two ends. Germline assignment: CDR1 GTSNPN and CDR2 SVGIG (reference sequence). This CDR3 is built from 14 residues. The record originates from a study of CD8 T cells in Susac syndrome. The multiple sclerosis controls were treatment-naive patients with relapsing-remitting disease that was stable or active. Reverse transcription of 0.5 to 1 ug RNA used random hexamers. Amplification of TCR beta CDR3 spanned 54 Vbeta and 13 Jbeta via immunoSEQ multiplex PCR. One entry per CDR3 protein, called by TCRdb with MiXCR from the immunoSEQ multiplex PCR reads. The sample records about 300,000 distinct CDR3 sequences, roughly 85% being singletons.

The chain couples TRBV30 to TRBJ2-3, with D possibly TRBD2 on 6 matching bases. The receptor comes from a human donor with multiple sclerosis. Sequenced sample: CD8+ T cells from PBMCs. As DNA, the CDR3 is TGTGCCTGGACCCTCACGGGGGTTTCAGATACGCAGTATTTT. Amino acids: CAWTLTGVSDTQYF.